Listed here is a single T cell receptor beta chain. Its antigen is not known. Primers for the PCR totalled 60 Vbeta and 13 Jbeta. TCRdb keeps only in-frame clones here, not all; method: immunoSEQ multiplex PCR. The sample has about 180,000 clones; 75% are singletons. This entry comes from a study of cytomegalovirus exposure and HLA in healthy donors. Study-wide points: The authors judged a highly shared variant cluster likely a sequencing artifact.

This CDR3 is 16 amino acids long. Trimming removed 1 base from V and 4 bases from J, with 13 bases in between. CDR1 LGHNT and CDR2 FRNRAP come from the germline V gene. Source material: PBMCs. The clonotype originates from a male donor in good health and CMV-seronegative. The J gene is TRBJ1-4, the V gene TRBV12-5; D not resolved. The CDR3 loop is CASGLGVGSFNEKLFF. The CDR3 DNA reads TGTGCTAGTGGTTTGGGTGTGGGCAGCTTTAATGAAAAACTGTTTTTT.